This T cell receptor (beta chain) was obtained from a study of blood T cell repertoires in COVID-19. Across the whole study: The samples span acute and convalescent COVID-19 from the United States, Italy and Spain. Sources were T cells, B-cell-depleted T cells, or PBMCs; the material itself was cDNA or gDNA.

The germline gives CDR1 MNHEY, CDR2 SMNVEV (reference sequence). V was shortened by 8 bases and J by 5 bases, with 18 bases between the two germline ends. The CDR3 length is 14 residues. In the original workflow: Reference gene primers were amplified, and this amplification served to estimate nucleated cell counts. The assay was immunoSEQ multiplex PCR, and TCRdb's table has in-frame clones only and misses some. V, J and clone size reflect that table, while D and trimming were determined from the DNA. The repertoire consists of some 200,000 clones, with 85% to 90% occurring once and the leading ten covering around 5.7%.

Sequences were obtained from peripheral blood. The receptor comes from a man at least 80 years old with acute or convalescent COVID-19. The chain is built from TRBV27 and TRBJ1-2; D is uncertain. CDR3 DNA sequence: TGTGCCAGCCGTGAGGAGGGAAAAGAGTATGGCTACACCTTC. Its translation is CASREEGKEYGYTF.